The clone carrying this T cell receptor beta chain was picked up many times. From the RACE reads, TCRdb called clonotypes with MiXCR, one entry per CDR3 protein. The sample yields about 46,000 distinct CDR3 sequences, about 3.9% seen once. The data derive from a study of human T cells and chemical hapten exposure. As for time point: healthy volunteer bleed at 2 weeks. The study extracted total RNA from unfractionated whole blood. Input material: whole blood. The receptor's source is a female donor in good health. Some clones in this sample may be carry-over from other donors' samples.

The CDR3 bases are TGTGCCAGCAGTGACTATGCAGATACGCAGTATTTT. Its translation: CASSDYADTQYF. The gene calls are TRBV2 and TRBJ2-3; D is uncertain. Germline V gene data show CDR1 as SNHLY and CDR2 as FYNNEI. The V end was cut by 3 bases, the J end by 4 bases, with 5 bases between. The CDR3 covers 12 residues.